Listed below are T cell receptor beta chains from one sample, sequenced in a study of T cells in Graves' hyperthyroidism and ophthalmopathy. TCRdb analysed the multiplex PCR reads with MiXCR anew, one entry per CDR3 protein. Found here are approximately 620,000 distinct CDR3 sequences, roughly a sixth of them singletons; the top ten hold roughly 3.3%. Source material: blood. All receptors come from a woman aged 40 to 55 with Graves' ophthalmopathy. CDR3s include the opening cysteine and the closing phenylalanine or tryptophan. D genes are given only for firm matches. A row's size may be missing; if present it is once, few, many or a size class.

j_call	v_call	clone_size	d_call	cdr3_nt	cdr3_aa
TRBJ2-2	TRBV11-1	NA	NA	TGTGCCAGCAGCTTAAGCCAGGGGAACACCGGGGAGCTGTTTTTT	CASSLSQGNTGELFF
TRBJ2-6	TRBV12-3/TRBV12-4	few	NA	TGTGCCAGCAGTCCCACCCCCGACTCTGGGGCCAACGTCCTGACTTTC	CASSPTPDSGANVLTF
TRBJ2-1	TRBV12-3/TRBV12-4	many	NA	TGTGCCAGCAGGGAGGGTACGGGGGTAGGGTATGAGCAGTTCTTC	CASREGTGVGYEQFF
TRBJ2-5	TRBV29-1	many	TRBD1	TGCAGCGTTGGAGCGACAGGGCAAGAGACCCAGTACTTC	CSVGATGQETQYF
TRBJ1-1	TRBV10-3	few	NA	TGTGCCATCAGTGAGAGGGCCGAGAACACTGAAGCTTTCTTT	CAISERAENTEAFF
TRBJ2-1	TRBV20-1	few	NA	TGCAGTGCCAAGGCCCTCTCCTCCTACAATGAGCAGTTCTTC	CSAKALSSYNEQFF
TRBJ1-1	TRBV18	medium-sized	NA	TGTGCCAGCTCAGTCCAGGAGCTAACTGAAGCTTTCTTT	CASSVQELTEAFF
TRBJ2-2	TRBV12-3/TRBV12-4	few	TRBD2	TGTGCCAGCAGTTCCCACCGAAGCGGGGACACCGGGGAGCTGTTTTTT	CASSSHRSGDTGELFF
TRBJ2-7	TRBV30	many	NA	TGTGCCTGGAACAAACCCGGGACGGGCTACGAGCAGTACTTC	CAWNKPGTGYEQYF
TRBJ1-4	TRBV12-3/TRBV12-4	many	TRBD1	TGTGCCAGCAGTCCGAATGCAGGGGGCGAGGGTGAAAAACTGTTTTTT	CASSPNAGGEGEKLFF
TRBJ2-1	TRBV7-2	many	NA	TGTGCCAGCAGCTTCCGCGGATTTAGCTCCTACAATGAGCAGTTCTTC	CASSFRGFSSYNEQFF
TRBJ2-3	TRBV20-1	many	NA	TGCAGTGCTAGAGAGGGTGGGGCCGCACACACAGATACGCAGTATTTT	CSAREGGAAHTDTQYF
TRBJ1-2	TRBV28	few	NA	TGTGCCAGCAGTTTCGATGAATATGGCTACACCTTC	CASSFDEYGYTF
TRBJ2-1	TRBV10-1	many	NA	TGCGCCAGCAGGGATGACAGCTTCTCCTACAATGAGCAGTTCTTC	CASRDDSFSYNEQFF
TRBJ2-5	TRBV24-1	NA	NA	TGTGCCACCAGAGAGATCCAGTACTTC	CATREIQYF
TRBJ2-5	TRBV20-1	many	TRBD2	TGCAGTGCCCAACGACCGGGACTAGCGCAAGAGACCCAGTACTTC	CSAQRPGLAQETQYF
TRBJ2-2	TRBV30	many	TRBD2	TGTGCCTGGAGTCAAAGCGGGAGGGAAACCGGGGAGCTGTTTTTT	CAWSQSGRETGELFF
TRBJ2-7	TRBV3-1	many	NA	TGTGCCAGCAGCCAAGATGAAAGTCGGGACGAGCAGTACTTC	CASSQDESRDEQYF
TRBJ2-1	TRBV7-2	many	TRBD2	TGTGCCAGCAGCTCTGTAGCGGGGGGGCCCCTAAATGAGCAGTTCTTC	CASSSVAGGPLNEQFF
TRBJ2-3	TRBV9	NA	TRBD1	TGTGCCAGCAGCGCCGGACAGGGGGAGGCAGATACGCAGTATTTT	CASSAGQGEADTQYF
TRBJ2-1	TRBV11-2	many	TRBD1	TGTGCCAGCAGCCGAGTTCGGGGGACAGGGATCAATGAGCAGTTCTTC	CASSRVRGTGINEQFF
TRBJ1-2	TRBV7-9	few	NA	TGTGCCAGCAGCGACCCCGACGGTGGCTACACCTTC	CASSDPDGGYTF
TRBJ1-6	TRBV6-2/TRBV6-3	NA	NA	TGTGCCAGCAGGGGAGGTTGGGGGAGGGGGGATGATTCACCCCTCCACTTT	CASRGGWGRGDDSPLHF
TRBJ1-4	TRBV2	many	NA	TGTGCCAGCAGTGAAAGGGGGGCGCGTGAAAAACTGTTTTTT	CASSERGAREKLFF
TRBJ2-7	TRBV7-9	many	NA	TGTGCCAGCAGCTTAGCAGCTTCCTCCTACGAGCAGTACTTC	CASSLAASSYEQYF
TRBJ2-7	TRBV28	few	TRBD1	TGTGCCAGCAGTCCCACGGGACAGGGTAGTACCCACGAGCAGTACTTC	CASSPTGQGSTHEQYF
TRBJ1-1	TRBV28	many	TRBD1	TGTGCCAGCAGTTTAGGACAGGGAGAGACTGAAGCTTTCTTT	CASSLGQGETEAFF
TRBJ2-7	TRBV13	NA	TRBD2	TGTGCCAGCAGCTTACTAGCGGGGAACCAGTACGAGCAGTACTTC	CASSLLAGNQYEQYF
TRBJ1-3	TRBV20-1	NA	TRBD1	TGCAGTGCCATGAGACTCGACAGGGCTGGAAACACCATATATTTT	CSAMRLDRAGNTIYF
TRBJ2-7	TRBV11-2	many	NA	TGTGCCAGCAGCGCTACAGTGAGTCCTACCTACGAGCAGTACTTC	CASSATVSPTYEQYF
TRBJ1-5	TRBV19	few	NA	TGTGCCAGTAGTGTCTCAAAGCTTAGCAATCAGCCCCAGCATTTT	CASSVSKLSNQPQHF
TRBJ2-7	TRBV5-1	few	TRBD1	TGCGCCAGCAGCTTGGCCCCTAATACAGGGGGCGAGTCCTACGAGCAGTACTTC	CASSLAPNTGGESYEQYF
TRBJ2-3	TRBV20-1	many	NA	TGCAGTGCTAGCCGGGGCCCCACAGATACGCAGTATTTT	CSASRGPTDTQYF
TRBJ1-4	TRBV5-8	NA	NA	TGTGCCAGCAGCATGAACCGGGCCTATAATGAAAAACTGTTTTTT	CASSMNRAYNEKLFF
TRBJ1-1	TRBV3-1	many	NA	TGTGCCAGCAGCCGCAAGGAGGGTCTCACTGAAGCTTTCTTT	CASSRKEGLTEAFF
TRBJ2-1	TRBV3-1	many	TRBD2	TGTGCCAGCAGCCTTTTCGGACTAGCGGGGGGCAATGAGCAGTTCTTC	CASSLFGLAGGNEQFF
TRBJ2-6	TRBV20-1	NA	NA	TGCAGTGGATCGGACGGGCGTCCCGGGGCCAACGTCCTGACTTTC	CSGSDGRPGANVLTF